This T cell receptor beta chain derives from a study of Ad26.COV2.S vaccination and SARS-CoV-2 variants. Overall study: COV1001, an Ad26.COV2.S trial, supplied this vaccine-arm donor. In the study, Ad26.COV2.S was injected intramuscularly once, or twice 56 days apart.

Only one count was recorded for this clone. Treatment described: over 15 received Ad26.COV2.S at low or high dose, single or two shots; 5 received placebo; per-sample allocation not given. Sample collection was performed on day 63 after the first vaccine or placebo injection. Recruitment in Boston yielded a donor of adult age, 18-55 years. Wuhan-strain SARS-CoV-2 spike was expressed by the Ad26 vector that made up the vaccine. Deletions cut 5 bases from V and 6 bases from J, with 26 bases between. Looked up from germline, CDR1 is SGHRS and CDR2 is YFSETQ. The CDR3 has 17 amino acids. Using immunoSEQ multiplex PCR, the repertoire was profiled, and TCRdb retains in-frame clones only, with some absent. The sample gives roughly 400,000 clones, about 90% of which show up once; under 2% is in the top ten.

The sequenced sample was peripheral blood, obtained in a trial of Ad26.COV2.S vaccine versus placebo. The receptor was derived from a person between 18 and 65 years old who received the Ad26.COV2.S COVID-19 vaccine or a placebo. The chain joins TRBV5-1 to TRBJ1-1; TRBD1 might be the D (6 bases). DNA for the CDR3: TGCGCCAGCAGTTCTGAGGTCTTGGGTCAGGGGCGGCCTGAAGCTTTCTTT. The encoded protein is CASSSEVLGQGRPEAFF. Looking up the rest from reference TRBV5-1 and TRBJ1-1 gives the full variable domain: KAGVTQTPRYLIKTRGQQVTLSCSPISGHRSVSWYQQTPGQGLQFLFEYFSETQRNKGNFPGRFSGRQFSNSRSEMNVSTLELGDSALYLCASSSEVLGQGRPEAFFGQGTRLTVV.